The clone carrying this T cell receptor (beta chain) was seen a handful of times. Its antigen remains unidentified. The data derive from a study of response to subunit inactivated influenza vaccine. General study points: A suggestion made by the authors is that each seasonal influenza vaccination recruits few new T cells.

TCRdb called the RT-PCR reads again in MiXCR, with one record for every CDR3 protein. In the table there are approximately 480,000 distinct CDR3 sequences, roughly 11% of which are singletons. The V gene's germline CDR1 is DFQATT and CDR2 SNEGSKA (reference sequence). The CDR3 runs 12 residues. Between the trimmed V and J ends, which lost 7 bases and 8 bases, there was a span of 17 bases. The clonotype originates from a man aged 50 or older who received an inactivated influenza vaccine. The rearrangement uses TRBV20-1 and TRBJ1-2; D not certain. The source material was PBMCs from blood, sampled roughly 48 days after vaccination. As DNA, the CDR3 is TGCAGTGTTGGCCGGGAGCCAAGGGGCTACACCTTC. Translation gives CSVGREPRGYTF.